One and the same sample provided the 21 T cell receptor beta chains below, sequenced in a study of blood T cell repertoires in COVID-19. Sequencing used immunoSEQ multiplex PCR; TCRdb keeps in-frame clones, though not all of them. The sample yields over 150,000 clones, approximately 90% seen once. Input material: peripheral blood. These receptors all stem from a woman aged 18-29 years who had recovered from COVID-19.

The V call is TRBV2, the J call TRBJ2-1; 8 bases agree with TRBD2. CDR1 SNHLY and CDR2 FYNNEI come from the germline V gene. This CDR3 spans 16 amino acids. V dropped 5 bases and J dropped 6; count of bases not matched to a gene: 12. CDR3 coding DNA: TGTGCCAGCAGTCTGGGCGGGAGGTTCCCACGCAATGAGCAGTTCTTC. As protein: CASSLGGRFPRNEQFF. The whole variable domain, filled in from reference TRBV2 and TRBJ2-1, reads EPEVTQTPSHQVTQMGQEVILRCVPISNHLYFYWYRQILGQKVEFLVSFYNNEISEKSEIFDDQFSVERPDGSNFTLKIRSTKLEDSAMYFCASSLGGRFPRNEQFFGPGTRLTVL.

The J gene is TRBJ2-2, the V gene TRBV5-1, with 7 positions matching TRBD2. Germline V CDR1 and CDR2: SGHRS, YFSETQ. This CDR3 is 17 amino acids long. The ends lost 5 bases at V and 4 bases at J; junction bases unmatched: 14. DNA of the CDR3: TGCGCCAGCAGTCCCAGCGGGGCCCTCGTGGGCACCGGGGAGCTGTTTTTT. Translating gives CASSPSGALVGTGELFF. Based on the CDR3 plus reference TRBV5-1 and TRBJ2-2, the full variable domain is KAGVTQTPRYLIKTRGQQVTLSCSPISGHRSVSWYQQTPGQGLQFLFEYFSETQRNKGNFPGRFSGRQFSNSRSEMNVSTLELGDSALYLCASSPSGALVGTGELFFGEGSRLTVL.

This chain joins TRBV15 and TRBJ1-3, with TRBD1 matching over 8 bases. Germline trimming cut 4 bases from V and 2 bases from J; bases unmatched to any gene: 10. There are 17 residues in the CDR3. CDR1 and CDR2 from the germline V gene are LNHNV and YYDKDF (reference sequence). The CDR3 is CATSNGQGKPTGNTIYF. The CDR3 nucleotides read TGTGCCACCAGCAACGGACAGGGTAAACCCACTGGAAACACCATATATTTT. Looking up the rest from reference TRBV15 and TRBJ1-3 gives the full variable domain: DAMVIQNPRYQVTQFGKPVTLSCSQTLNHNVMYWYQQKSSQAPKLLFHYYDKDFNNEADTPDNFQSRRPNTSFCFLDIRSPGLGDTAMYLCATSNGQGKPTGNTIYFGEGSWLTVV.

This clone occurred a few times. The rearrangement uses TRBV7-3 and TRBJ2-2; D call uncertain. There are 12 residues in the CDR3. V was shortened by 4 bases and J by 3 bases, with 3 bases between the two germline ends. Germline-derived CDR1 and CDR2 are SGHTA and FQGTGA. CDR3: CASSSYTGELFF. As DNA, the CDR3 is TGTGCCAGCAGCTCCTACACCGGGGAGCTGTTTTTT. Using reference TRBV7-3 and TRBJ2-2 for the parts outside the CDR3, the full variable domain is GAGVSQTPSNKVTEKGKYVELRCDPISGHTALYWYRQSLGQGPEFLIYFQGTGAADDSGLPNDRFFAVRPEGSVSTLKIQRTERGDSAVYLCASSSYTGELFFGEGSRLTVL.

DNA of the CDR3: TGTGCCAGCAACCCTGGGAACAGGGACACCGGGGAGCTGTTTTTT. Translated, it gives CASNPGNRDTGELFF. The chain links TRBV7-9 to TRBJ2-2; TRBD1 might be the D (6 bases). The length of the CDR3 is 15 residues. V was clipped by 7 bases and J by 3 bases, with 15 bases between them. The germline CDR1 and CDR2 sequences are SEHNR and FQNEAQ (reference sequence).

The gene calls are TRBV27 and TRBJ2-5, with D possibly TRBD2 on 7 matching bases. Looked up from germline, CDR1 is MNHEY and CDR2 is SMNVEV (reference sequence). CDR3 size: 17 residues. V was cut by 0 bases and J by 1 base, with 15 bases left in between. For the CDR3, the DNA is TGTGCCAGCAGTTTATCGAGGGGGGGACAACTCCAAGAGACCCAGTACTTC. It specifies CASSLSRGGQLQETQYF.

This sequence joins TRBV25-1 and TRBJ2-3, with D possibly being TRBD2 (6 bases). Germline CDR1 reads MGHDK; CDR2 reads SYGVNS. V lost 1 base and J lost 0, with 8 bases in between. This CDR3 region has 15 residues. As DNA, the CDR3 is TGTGCCAGCAGTGAATCGGCGGGGAGCACAGATACGCAGTATTTT. Its translation: CASSESAGSTDTQYF.

The chain carries TRBV18 and TRBJ2-1, with 8 nucleotides matching TRBD2. V was clipped by 0 bases and J by 1 base; unmatched bases: 2. CDR3 size: 16 residues. CDR1 is KGHSH, CDR2 LQKENI, per germline. DNA of the CDR3: TGTGCCAGCTCACCACCCCAGCGGGAGTCCTACAATGAGCAGTTCTTC. This translates into CASSPPQRESYNEQFF.

This CDR3 is CAWGHPGQDRSGNTIYF. In nucleotides, the CDR3 is TGTGCCTGGGGCCACCCGGGACAGGACAGATCTGGAAACACCATATATTTT. This chain uses TRBV30 with TRBJ1-3; 8 positions agree with TRBD1. V was clipped by 5 bases and J by 1 base; unmatched bases: 13. Germline V gene lookup returns CDR1 GTSNPN and CDR2 SVGIG (reference sequence). The length of the CDR3 is 17 residues.

The chain employs TRBV18 and TRBJ2-3, with 7 bases lining up with TRBD1. The length of the CDR3 is 16 residues. Trimming took 5 bases from V and 4 from J; bases not matched to a gene: 12. The germline V gene encodes CDR1 KGHSH and CDR2 LQKENI. CDR3 coding DNA: TGTGCCAGCTCAGCAGAAGTACAGGGGTGGGCAGATACGCAGTATTTT. Residues: CASSAEVQGWADTQYF.

The chain combines TRBV2 with TRBJ2-4, with 8 bases aligning to TRBD2. Trimming took 4 bases from V and 0 from J; bases not matched to a gene: 2. This CDR3 contains 15 residues. Germline V CDR1 and CDR2: SNHLY, FYNNEI. This CDR3 reads CASSALAGAKNIQYF. Here the CDR3 DNA reads TGTGCCAGCAGTGCCCTAGCGGGAGCCAAAAACATTCAGTACTTC.

The chain couples TRBV4-1 to TRBJ1-5; D gene unclear. The germline V and J ends were trimmed by 3 bases and 0 bases, with 6 bases remaining between them. Germline CDR1 reads MGHRA; CDR2 reads YSYEKL. The CDR3 extends over 14 amino acids. CDR3 DNA sequence: TGCGCCAGCAGCCAGACATCTAGCAATCAGCCCCAGCATTTT. This codes for CASSQTSSNQPQHF.

The V and J genes are TRBV5-6 and TRBJ2-3, with 10 bases identical to TRBD1. This CDR3 comprises 16 residues. The J segment lost 1 base and the V segment lost 3 bases, leaving 5 bases of the junction unmatched. Germline CDR1 reads SGHDT; CDR2 reads YYEEEE. The CDR3: CASSYAGTGGTDTQYF. The CDR3 DNA reads as TGTGCCAGCAGCTACGCCGGGACAGGGGGCACAGATACGCAGTATTTT.

The J gene is TRBJ2-3, the V gene TRBV9; TRBD2 is a possible D gene (6 bases). The CDR3 totals 15 residues. Trimming took off 0 bases at V and 10 bases at J, with 18 bases between the two ends. Per the germline V gene, CDR1 is SGDLS and CDR2 is YYNGEE. The CDR3 coding sequence is TGTGCCAGCAGCGTAGGGCCGATCAGCGGGCATCCGCAGTATTTT. It specifies CASSVGPISGHPQYF.

The CDR3 is CASKDFPNTGELFF. CDR3 in DNA: TGTGCCTCAAAGGACTTCCCGAACACCGGGGAGCTGTTTTTT. The chain uses TRBV30 and TRBJ2-2; D might be TRBD2 (5 bases). This CDR3 contains 14 residues. From germline, CDR1 is GTSNPN and CDR2 SVGIG (reference sequence). With 7 bases removed from V and 0 bases from J, the gap between germline ends came to 12 bases.

The chain carries TRBV3-1 (or the pseudogene TRBV3-2) and TRBJ2-6; D is unclear. CDR3 length equals 13 residues. Germline V gene data show CDR1 as LGHDT and CDR2 as YNNKEL (reference sequence). Trimming took 1 base from V and 4 from J, leaving 2 bases between them. CDR3 nucleotides: TGTGCCAGCAGCCAAGCAGGGGCCAACGTCCTGACTTTC. It codes for CASSQAGANVLTF.

This chain connects TRBV28 to TRBJ2-2; tentative D call: TRBD2 (6 bases). The CDR3 totals 14 residues. V lost 1 base, J lost 6 bases, and 9 bases lay in between. Germline V CDR1 and CDR2: MDHEN, SYDVKM. This CDR3 is CASSLSPGAGELFF. The CDR3 DNA reads as TGTGCCAGCAGTTTATCCCCGGGGGCCGGGGAGCTGTTTTTT.

The chain recombines TRBV18 with TRBJ2-7, with D unclear. Looked up from germline, CDR1 is KGHSH and CDR2 is LQKENI. This CDR3 region has 12 residues. The V end lost 3 bases, the J end lost 4 bases, and 7 bases lay between the germline ends. The DNA of the CDR3 is TGTGCCAGCTCACCTAGCTCTTACGAGCAGTACTTC. This translates into CASSPSSYEQYF. Full variable domain (remainder filled in from reference TRBV18 and TRBJ2-7): NAGVMQNPRHLVRRRGQEARLRCSPMKGHSHVYWYRQLPEEGLKFMVYLQKENIIDESGMPKERFSAEFPKEGPSILRIQQVVRGDSAAYFCASSPSSYEQYFGPGTRLTVT.

The chain has TRBV4-2 and TRBJ2-1, with D possibly TRBD2 on 7 matching bases. Looked up from germline, CDR1 is LGHNA and CDR2 is YNFKEQ. This CDR3 has 18 residues. Trimming left V 3 bases short and J 6 bases short, with 24 bases between. CDR3 protein: CASSQDRLAPKVGNEQFF. The CDR3 bases are TGTGCCAGCAGCCAGGACAGACTAGCACCTAAGGTGGGCAATGAGCAGTTCTTC.

The rearrangement links TRBV6-1 to TRBJ1-3; D call uncertain. Per the germline V gene, CDR1 is MNHNS and CDR2 is SASEGT. V was cut by 1 base and J by 4 bases, with 2 bases left in between. The CDR3 loop spans 12 amino acids. The CDR3, as DNA: TGTGCCAGCAGTGAAGTAGGAAACACCATATATTTT. Protein product: CASSEVGNTIYF.

About this clone: This CDR3 is also generated by other DNA sequences in the sample. The chain uses TRBV6-5 and TRBJ1-5; weak D call: TRBD1 (5 bases). Looked up from germline, CDR1 is MNHEY and CDR2 is SVGAGI. V dropped 0 bases and J dropped 0 bases, with 6 bases sitting between them. This CDR3 has 15 residues. The CDR3 loop reads CASSYSGGSNQPQHF. In DNA form, the CDR3 reads TGTGCCAGCAGTTACTCGGGGGGTAGCAATCAGCCCCAGCATTTT.